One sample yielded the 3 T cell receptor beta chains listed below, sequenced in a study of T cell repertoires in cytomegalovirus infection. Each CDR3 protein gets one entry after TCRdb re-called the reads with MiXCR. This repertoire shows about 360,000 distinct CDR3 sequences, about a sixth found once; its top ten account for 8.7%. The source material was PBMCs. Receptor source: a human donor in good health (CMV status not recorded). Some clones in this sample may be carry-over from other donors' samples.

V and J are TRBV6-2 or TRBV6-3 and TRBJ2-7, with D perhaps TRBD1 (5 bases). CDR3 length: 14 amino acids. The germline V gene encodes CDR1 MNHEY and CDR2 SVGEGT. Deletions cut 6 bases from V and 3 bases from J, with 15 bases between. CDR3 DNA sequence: TGTGCCAGCAGCCTCAGGGAAAGATTCTACGAGCAGTACTTC. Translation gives CASSLRERFYEQYF.

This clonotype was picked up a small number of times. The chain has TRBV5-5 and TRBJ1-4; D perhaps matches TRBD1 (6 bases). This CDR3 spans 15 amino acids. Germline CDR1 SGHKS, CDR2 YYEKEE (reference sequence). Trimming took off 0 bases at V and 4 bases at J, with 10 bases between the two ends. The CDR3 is CASSLVGGINEKLFF. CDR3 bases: TGTGCCAGCAGCTTGGTTGGGGGCATTAATGAAAAACTGTTTTTT.

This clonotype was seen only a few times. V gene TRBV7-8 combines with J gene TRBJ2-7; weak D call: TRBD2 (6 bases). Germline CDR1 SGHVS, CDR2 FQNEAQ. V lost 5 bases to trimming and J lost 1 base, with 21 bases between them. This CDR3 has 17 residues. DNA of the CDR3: TGTGCCAGCAGCCCTAAGAGGTGGGTCGGGACTTCCTACGAGCAGTACTTC. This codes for CASSPKRWVGTSYEQYF. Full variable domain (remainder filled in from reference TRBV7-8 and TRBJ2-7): GAGVSQSPRYKVAKRGQDVALRCDPISGHVSLFWYQQALGQGPEFLTYFQNEAQLDKSGLPSDRFFAERPEGSVSTLKIQRTQQEDSAVYLCASSPKRWVGTSYEQYFGPGTRLTVT.